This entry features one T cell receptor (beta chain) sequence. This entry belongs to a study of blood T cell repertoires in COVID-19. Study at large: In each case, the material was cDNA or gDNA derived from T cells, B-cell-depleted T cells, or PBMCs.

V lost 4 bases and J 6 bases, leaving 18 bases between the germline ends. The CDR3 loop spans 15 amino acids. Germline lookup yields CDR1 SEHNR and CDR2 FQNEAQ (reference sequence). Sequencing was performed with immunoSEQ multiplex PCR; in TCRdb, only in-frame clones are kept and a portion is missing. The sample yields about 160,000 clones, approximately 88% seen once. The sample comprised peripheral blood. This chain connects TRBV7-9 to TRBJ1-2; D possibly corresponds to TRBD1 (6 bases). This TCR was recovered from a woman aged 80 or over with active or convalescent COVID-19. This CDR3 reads CASSSQGGGPHGYTF. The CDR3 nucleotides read TGTGCCAGCAGCTCCCAGGGTGGGGGCCCGCATGGCTACACCTTC. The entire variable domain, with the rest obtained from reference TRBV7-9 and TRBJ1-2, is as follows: DTGVSQNPRHKITKRGQNVTFRCDPISEHNRLYWYRQTLGQGPEFLTYFQNEAQLEKSRLLSDRFSAERPKGSFSTLEIQRTEQGDSAMYLCASSSQGGGPHGYTFGSGTRLTVV.